This T cell receptor beta chain originates from a study of blood T cell repertoires in COVID-19. For the study at large: Specimens from acute and convalescent COVID-19 originated in the United States, Italy and Spain. Sources were T cells, B-cell-depleted T cells, or PBMCs; the material itself was cDNA or gDNA.

Per the authors' pipeline: Amplification from reference gene primers served as the basis for estimated nucleated cell counts. Sequencing was performed with immunoSEQ multiplex PCR; in TCRdb, only in-frame clones are kept and a portion is missing. For V, J and clone size, that table is used; D and trimming come from the DNA. This table has over 200,000 clones, approximately 92% appearing once. This CDR3 spans 16 amino acids. Trimming shortened V by 4 bases and J by 1 base, and 16 bases separated the two germline ends. Per germline, CDR1 KGHSH and CDR2 LQKENI. Enrollment of patients from Seattle took place during active infection, with longitudinal follow-up.

This TCR was sampled from a person aged 18-30 years with COVID-19, enrolled during active disease. The specimen was peripheral blood. This chain uses TRBV18 with TRBJ1-1, with TRBD1 as a possible D gene (5 bases). In nucleotides, the CDR3 is TGTGCCAGCTCACTTGTCGCAGGGTCGGGGAACACTGAAGCTTTCTTT. Residues: CASSLVAGSGNTEAFF.